A single sample gave rise to the 2 T cell receptor beta chains below, sequenced in a study of OX40 agonist ivuxolimab in advanced cancers. Sequencing used immunoSEQ multiplex PCR; TCRdb keeps in-frame clones, though not all of them. The table has approximately 56,000 clones, about 87% seen once; the top ten hold under 2%. Sequencing was performed on CD4+ or CD8+ T cells sorted from blood, taken in a trial of the OX40 agonist ivuxolimab. The source of these receptors is an adult with an advanced solid tumor such as melanoma, head and neck, liver or kidney cancer.

The rearrangement links TRBV7-6 to TRBJ2-5, with a weak D call TRBD2 (6 bases). Trimming took off 1 base at V and 7 bases at J, with 16 bases between the two ends. Germline lookup yields CDR1 SGHVS and CDR2 FNYEAQ. The CDR3 totals 15 residues. CDR3 nucleotides: TGTGCCAGCAGCTTAGGCGGGACCCACATATTGACCCAGTACTTC. As protein: CASSLGGTHILTQYF.

CDR3 coding DNA: TGTGCCAGCAGTTATCAGGGCGATTCACCCCTCCACTTT. This gives the protein CASSYQGDSPLHF. The chain combines TRBV28 with TRBJ1-6; TRBD1 might be the D (5 bases). V was cut by 4 bases and J by 8 bases, with 9 bases left in between. This CDR3 is 13 amino acids long. Looked up from germline, CDR1 is MDHEN and CDR2 is SYDVKM. The full variable domain, completed using reference TRBV28 and TRBJ1-6, is DVKVTQSSRYLVKRTGEKVFLECVQDMDHENMFWYRQDPGLGLRLIYFSYDVKMKEKGDIPEGYSVSREKKERFSLILESASTNQTSMYLCASSYQGDSPLHFGNGTRLTVT.